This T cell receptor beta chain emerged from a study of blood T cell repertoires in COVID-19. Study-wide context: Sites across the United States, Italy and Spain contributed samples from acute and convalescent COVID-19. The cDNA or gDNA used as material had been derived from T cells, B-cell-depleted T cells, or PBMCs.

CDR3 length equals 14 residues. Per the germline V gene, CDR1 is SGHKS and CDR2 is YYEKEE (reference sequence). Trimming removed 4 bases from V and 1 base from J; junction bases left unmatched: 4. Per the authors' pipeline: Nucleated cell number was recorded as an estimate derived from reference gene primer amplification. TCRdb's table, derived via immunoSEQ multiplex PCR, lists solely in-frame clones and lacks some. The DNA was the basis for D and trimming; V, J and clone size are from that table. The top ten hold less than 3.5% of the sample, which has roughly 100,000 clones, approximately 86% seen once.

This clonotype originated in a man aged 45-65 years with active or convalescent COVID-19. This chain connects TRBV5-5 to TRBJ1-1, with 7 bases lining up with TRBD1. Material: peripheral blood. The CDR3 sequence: CASSQGQQNTEAFF. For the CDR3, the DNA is TGTGCCAGCAGCCAGGGACAGCAGAACACTGAAGCTTTCTTT.